This T cell receptor (beta chain) was sequenced for a study of blood T cell repertoires in COVID-19. Study context: Spain, Italy and the United States supplied samples that represented acute and convalescent COVID-19. T cells, B-cell-depleted T cells, or PBMCs supplied cDNA or gDNA.

As originally analysed: Amplification of reference gene primers was used by the study to estimate nucleated cell counts. Sequencing used immunoSEQ multiplex PCR; TCRdb keeps in-frame clones, though not all of them. That table supplies the V and J calls and clone size; D and trimming were determined from the DNA. This sample has 170,000 or so clones, with approximately 86% found just once. The CDR3 runs 14 residues. Germline lookup yields CDR1 MDHEN and CDR2 SYDVKM. V shed 1 base and J shed 4 bases, with 10 bases lying between them. This clonotype originated in a man between 50 and 59 years old with active or convalescent COVID-19. This chain connects TRBV28 to TRBJ1-2; tentatively, D is TRBD1 (5 bases). The sample was peripheral blood. Here the CDR3 reads CASSLSGISYGYTF. CDR3 DNA sequence: TGTGCCAGCAGTTTATCAGGGATCAGCTATGGCTACACCTTC.